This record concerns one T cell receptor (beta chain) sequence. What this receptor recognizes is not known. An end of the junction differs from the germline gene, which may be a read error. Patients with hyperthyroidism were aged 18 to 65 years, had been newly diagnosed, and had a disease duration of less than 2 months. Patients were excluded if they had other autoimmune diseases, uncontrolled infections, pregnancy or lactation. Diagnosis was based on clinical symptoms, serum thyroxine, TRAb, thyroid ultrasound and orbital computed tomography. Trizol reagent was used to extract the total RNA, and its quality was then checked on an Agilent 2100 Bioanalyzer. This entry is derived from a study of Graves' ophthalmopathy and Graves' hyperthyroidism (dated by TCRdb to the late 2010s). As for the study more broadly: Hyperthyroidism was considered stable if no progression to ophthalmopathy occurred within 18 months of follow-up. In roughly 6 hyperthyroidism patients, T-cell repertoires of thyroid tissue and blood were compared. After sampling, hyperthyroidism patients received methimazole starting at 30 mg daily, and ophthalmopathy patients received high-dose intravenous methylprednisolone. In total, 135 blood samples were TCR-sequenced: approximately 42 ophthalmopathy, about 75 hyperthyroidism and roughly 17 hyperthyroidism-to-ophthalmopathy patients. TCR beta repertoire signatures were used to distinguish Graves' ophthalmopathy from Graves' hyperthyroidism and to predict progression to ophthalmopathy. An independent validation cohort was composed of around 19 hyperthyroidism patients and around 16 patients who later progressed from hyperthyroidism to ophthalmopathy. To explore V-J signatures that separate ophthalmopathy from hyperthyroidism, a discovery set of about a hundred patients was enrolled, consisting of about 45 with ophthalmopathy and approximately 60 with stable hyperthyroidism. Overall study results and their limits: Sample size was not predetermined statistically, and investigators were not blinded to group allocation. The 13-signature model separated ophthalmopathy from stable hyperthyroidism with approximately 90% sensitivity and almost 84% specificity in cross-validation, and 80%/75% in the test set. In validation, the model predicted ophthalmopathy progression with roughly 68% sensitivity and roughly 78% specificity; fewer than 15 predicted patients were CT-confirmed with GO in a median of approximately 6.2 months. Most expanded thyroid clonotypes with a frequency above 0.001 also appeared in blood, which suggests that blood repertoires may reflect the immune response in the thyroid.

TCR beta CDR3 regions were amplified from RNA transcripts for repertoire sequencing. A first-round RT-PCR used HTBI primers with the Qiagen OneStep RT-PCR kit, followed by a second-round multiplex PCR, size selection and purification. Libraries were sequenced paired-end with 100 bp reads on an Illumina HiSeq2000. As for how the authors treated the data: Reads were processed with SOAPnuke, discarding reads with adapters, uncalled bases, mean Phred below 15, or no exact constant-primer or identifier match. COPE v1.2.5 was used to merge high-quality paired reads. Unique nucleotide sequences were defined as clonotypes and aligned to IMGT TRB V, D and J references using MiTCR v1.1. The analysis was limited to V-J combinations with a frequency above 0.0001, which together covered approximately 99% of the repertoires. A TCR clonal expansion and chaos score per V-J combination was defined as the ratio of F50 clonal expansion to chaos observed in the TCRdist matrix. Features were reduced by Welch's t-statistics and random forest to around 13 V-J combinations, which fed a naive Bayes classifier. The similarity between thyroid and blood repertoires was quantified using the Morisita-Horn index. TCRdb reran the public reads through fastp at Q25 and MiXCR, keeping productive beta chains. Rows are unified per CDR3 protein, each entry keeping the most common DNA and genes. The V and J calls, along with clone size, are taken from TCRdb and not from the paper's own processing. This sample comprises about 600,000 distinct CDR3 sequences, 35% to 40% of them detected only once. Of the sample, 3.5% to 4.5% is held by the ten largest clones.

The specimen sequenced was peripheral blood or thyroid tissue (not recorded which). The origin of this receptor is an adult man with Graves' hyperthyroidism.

In nucleotides, the sequence is TGTGCCAGCAGTTTATCCTCAGGGTTCCAGGAGACCCAGCATTTC. Translation gives CASSLSSGFQETQHF. The rearranged chain carries TRBV12-3 or TRBV12-4 and TRBJ1-5; TRBD1 could be the D gene, as 5 bases match. From the cysteine up to the phenylalanine, the CDR3 has a length of 15 residues. CDR3 DNA only is kept here, 45 bases in frame from base 1.